This T cell receptor beta chain appears in the sequencing data of a study of patients and donors after allogeneic stem cell transplantation. V trimming: 8 bases; J trimming: 0 bases; junction bases outside the gene matches: 6. The V gene's germline CDR1 is MNHNS and CDR2 SASEGT. CDR3 length: 15 residues. TCRdb redid the calling of the RT-PCR reads with MiXCR, one entry per CDR3 protein. The data contain fewer than 500,000 distinct CDR3 sequences, 16% of them singletons. This clonotype was obtained from a human donor who was either an allogeneic HSCT recipient or a stem cell or donor lymphocyte infusion donor (not recorded which). It is not recorded whose cells these are; they may come from a transplant donor. The V and J genes are TRBV6-1 and TRBJ1-1, with 10 bases matching TRBD1. The sequencing sample was made of blood, either unsorted or a sorted T cell fraction (not recorded which). The CDR3 loop is CASRDRGGMNTEAFF. The CDR3 nucleotides read TGTGCCAGCCGGGACAGGGGAGGGATGAACACTGAAGCTTTCTTT.